This TCR beta chain derives from a study of human thymus T cells. The germline V gene encodes CDR1 SEHNR and CDR2 FQNEAQ (reference sequence). With V trimmed by 4 bases and J by 2 bases, 2 bases remained unmatched. The CDR3 has 16 residues. Using immunoSEQ multiplex PCR, the repertoire was profiled, and TCRdb retains in-frame clones only, with some absent. The table has tens of thousands of clones, roughly 94% seen once; the top ten hold more than 0.1%. The sequenced material came from blood. V and J are TRBV7-9 and TRBJ2-5, with 15 bases fitting TRBD2. This sequence was found in a boy less than two years old with a congenital heart defect but otherwise immunologically healthy. Here the CDR3 reads CASSSGLAGGQETQYF. For the CDR3, the DNA is TGTGCCAGCAGCTCCGGACTAGCGGGGGGGCAAGAGACCCAGTACTTC.